The 4 T cell receptor beta chains listed next were all sequenced from one sample in a study of vaccination and CD4 T cells after COVID-19. Treatment of the sample: approximately nine-day PBMC culture with coronavirus spike peptide pools or control peptides (ViraFEST assay). These receptors' targets are unknown. CD4+ T cells that had been cultured provided DNA sequenced with the Oncomine TCR Beta short-read assay. Each CDR3 protein is one row after TCRdb ran MiXCR on the PCR reads. The repertoire includes some 16,000 distinct CDR3 sequences, around 74% of them detected once, and more than 7.5% sits in the top ten. Specimen: CD4+ T cells from blood, cultured in vitro, collected after SARS-CoV-2 vaccination. The receptors originated from a human donor who received a COVID-19 vaccine.

The sample holds a few counts of this clonotype. CDR3 bases: TGTGCCAGCAGTTCCTTTACCCCAGGGTGGGACAGCAATCAGCCCCAGCATTTT. Residues: CASSSFTPGWDSNQPQHF. V is TRBV12-3 or TRBV12-4 and J is TRBJ1-5, with D tentatively TRBD1 (5 bases). The V end lost 4 bases, the J end lost 1 base, and 20 bases lay between the germline ends. The length of the CDR3 is 18 residues.

Relative to its sample, this clonotype is medium-sized. The genes are TRBV20-1 and TRBJ2-5; 9 positions agree with TRBD2. The length of the CDR3 is 14 residues. From germline, CDR1 is DFQATT and CDR2 SNEGSKA (reference sequence). J lost 4 bases, V lost 1 base, and 4 bases had no gene match. The CDR3 is CSARGAGGPETQYF. The CDR3 coding sequence is TGCAGTGCTAGAGGGGCGGGGGGGCCAGAGACCCAGTACTTC.

The chain uses TRBV30 and TRBJ1-1; no reliable D call. The length of the CDR3 is 13 residues. Germline-derived CDR1 and CDR2 are GTSNPN and SVGIG (reference sequence). The V and J ends lost 5 bases and 2 bases respectively, with 12 bases between them. The CDR3 here is CAWQLSPNTEAFF. The CDR3 coding sequence is TGTGCCTGGCAACTGTCGCCAAACACTGAAGCTTTCTTT.

In its sample, this clonotype was seen a few times. The chain has TRBV27 and TRBJ2-7; 9 positions agree with TRBD1. The CDR3 sequence is 14 residues long. Looked up from germline, CDR1 is MNHEY and CDR2 is SMNVEV (reference sequence). Germline trimming cut 6 bases from V and 5 bases from J; bases unmatched to any gene: 8. In DNA form, the CDR3 reads TGTGCCAGCAGGATGGGACAGGGTGCACACGAGCAGTACTTC. Translated, it gives CASRMGQGAHEQYF.